This passage covers 18 T cell receptor beta chains from one sample sequenced in a study of a mutant IDH1 vaccine in newly diagnosed glioma. Here immunoSEQ multiplex PCR was the method, and the copy in TCRdb shows in-frame clones only, minus some. The profile covers roughly 68,000 clones, with roughly 68% appearing a single time and 4.5% to 5% taken by the ten largest. As to time point: week 35, safety follow-up. In every dose of vaccine, 300 ug of mutant IDH1 20-mer peptide was given alongside topical imiquimod. Their cognate antigens are unknown. Sequenced material: PBMCs, taken from a glioma patient whose treatment included an IDH1 peptide vaccine. The receptors shown here come from a man aged 50-60 years with glioma.

The V call is TRBV4-1, the J call TRBJ2-7; D not certain. Trimming took 4 bases from V and 4 from J, leaving 26 bases between them. The CDR3 covers 18 residues. Looked up from germline, CDR1 is MGHRA and CDR2 is YSYEKL. CDR3 nucleotide sequence: TGCGCCAGCAGCCTACTAAAATCTACCGACGGATTTTCGTACGAGCAGTACTTC. Translating gives CASSLLKSTDGFSYEQYF.

The chain employs TRBV5-4 and TRBJ1-5; 9 bases line up with TRBD1. Germline CDR1 is SGHNT and CDR2 is YYREEE (reference sequence). Unmatched junction bases numbered 4, after V lost 4 bases and J lost 5 bases. This CDR3 has 14 residues. For the CDR3, the DNA is TGTGCCAGCAGCCCGGGACAGGGAGATCAGCCCCAGCATTTT. This codes for CASSPGQGDQPQHF.

The genes are TRBV27 and TRBJ2-7; 7 bases match TRBD2. Trimming at V came to 3 bases and at J to 6 bases, leaving 5 bases not matched to a gene. The CDR3 loop spans 13 amino acids. Germline V CDR1 and CDR2: MNHEY, SMNVEV (reference sequence). This CDR3 is CASSLGPGGEQYF. The CDR3, as DNA: TGTGCCAGCAGTTTGGGACCGGGGGGCGAGCAGTACTTC.

J is TRBJ1-1 and V is TRBV29-1; 7 bases match TRBD1. This CDR3 is built from 13 residues. CDR1 is SQVTM, CDR2 ANQGSEA, per germline. V shed 7 bases and J 4 bases; nucleotides not matched to a gene: 9. The CDR3 DNA sequence: TGCAGCGCCAACCGCAGGGGGGGCACTGAAGCTTTCTTT. Its protein product is CSANRRGGTEAFF.

This clone was seen once. V and J are TRBV5-5 and TRBJ2-7, with D possibly being TRBD1 (6 bases). CDR1 is SGHKS and CDR2 is YYEKEE in the germline V gene (reference sequence). Trimming removed 0 bases at V and 2 bases at J, with 12 bases between. The CDR3 covers 15 residues. DNA of the CDR3: TGTGCCAGCAGCTTGGTACCCGACAGGCCCTACGAGCAGTACTTC. Translation: CASSLVPDRPYEQYF.

V is TRBV4-1 and J is TRBJ2-1, with TRBD2 identical over 9 bases. The CDR3 runs 16 residues. The junction had 13 bases not matched to a gene; V was cut back by 5 bases and J by 8 bases. Germline V gene data show CDR1 as MGHRA and CDR2 as YSYEKL. In DNA, the CDR3 is TGCGCCAGCAGCTACTTGACTGGGCGGGGGGGCCATGAGCAGTTCTTC. It translates to CASSYLTGRGGHEQFF.

The rearrangement links TRBV4-3 to TRBJ1-4, with 9 bases fitting TRBD1. The germline gives CDR1 LGHNA, CDR2 YSLEER. There are 18 residues in the CDR3. V lost 0 bases and J lost 10; bases outside the gene matches: 15. CDR3 DNA: TGCGCCAGCAGCCAAGATAAGGGACAGGGAGGACGGTTGGGAAAACTGTTTTTT. The encoded protein is CASSQDKGQGGRLGKLFF.

By share, this clone counts as medium-sized. V and J are TRBV7-9 and TRBJ2-7; possible D gene TRBD1, 6 bases. Germline lookup yields CDR1 SEHNR and CDR2 FQNEAQ (reference sequence). CDR3 length: 12 residues. V was pared by 5 bases and J by 5 bases, with 10 bases between. CDR3 region: CASSQGSNEQYF. The CDR3 bases are TGTGCCAGCAGCCAGGGGAGCAACGAGCAGTACTTC.

This clone has a count of ten or more. The gene calls are TRBV10-3 and TRBJ2-2; possibly TRBD1 for D (5 bases). V lost 6 bases, J lost 7 bases, and 12 bases lay in between. The CDR3 totals 13 residues. The V gene's germline CDR1 is ENHRY and CDR2 SYGVKD. For the CDR3, the DNA is TGTGCCATCAGGTCGACAGAAGTCGGGGAGCTGTTTTTT. This translates into CAIRSTEVGELFF.

V and J are TRBV30 and TRBJ2-3; 9 bases fit TRBD1. CDR1 and CDR2 (germline): GTSNPN, SVGIG (reference sequence). CDR3 size: 15 residues. With V trimmed by 3 bases and J by 2 bases, 6 bases remained unmatched. CDR3 DNA: TGTGCCTGGAGAATACAGGGGGCTTACACAGATACGCAGTATTTT. This encodes CAWRIQGAYTDTQYF.

The chain joins TRBV9 to TRBJ1-1; no reliable D call. The CDR3 covers 15 residues. V dropped 0 bases and J dropped 4 bases, with 13 bases sitting between them. Germline values: CDR1 SGDLS, CDR2 YYNGEE. The CDR3 DNA reads TGTGCCAGCAGCGTAGGTCAATGGGAGGGCACTGAAGCTTTCTTT. This translates into CASSVGQWEGTEAFF.

The V call is TRBV25-1, the J call TRBJ2-7; D not resolved. CDR3 length: 13 amino acids. Trimming cost V 4 bases and J 5 bases, with 12 bases left between them. From germline, CDR1 is MGHDK and CDR2 SYGVNS. CDR3 loop: CASSGVGRHEQYF. The CDR3 DNA reads as TGTGCCAGCAGTGGAGTAGGGCGTCACGAGCAGTACTTC.

The chain combines TRBV5-4 with TRBJ1-1, with a possible D match to TRBD1 (5 bases). Germline V lookup: CDR1 SGHNT, CDR2 YYREEE (reference sequence). This CDR3 is built from 14 residues. V dropped 3 bases and J dropped 2 bases, with 11 bases sitting between them. This chain's CDR3 is CASSSQTENTEAFF. CDR3 coding DNA: TGTGCCAGCAGCTCTCAGACAGAAAACACTGAAGCTTTCTTT.

The rearrangement links TRBV7-9 to TRBJ1-1; 7 nucleotides match TRBD1. This CDR3 has 14 amino acids. CDR1 and CDR2 from the germline V gene are SEHNR and FQNEAQ (reference sequence). Losses at the gene ends were 1 base for V and 5 bases for J; bases not matched to a gene: 4. The DNA for the CDR3 is TGTGCCAGCAGCTTAGAGGCAGGGGGGACTGAAGCTTTCTTT. This codes for CASSLEAGGTEAFF.

This rearrangement joins TRBV7-8 to TRBJ1-5, with TRBD1 identical over 7 bases. Germline loops: CDR1 SGHVS, CDR2 FQNEAQ. The V segment lost 0 bases and the J segment 0 bases; nucleotides outside the gene matches: 11. The CDR3 totals 19 residues. The CDR3 DNA reads TGTGCCAGCAGCTTAGCTAAACAGGGGAGCGAGGGTAGCAATCAGCCCCAGCATTTT. Protein product: CASSLAKQGSEGSNQPQHF.

Only a few counts were recorded for this clone. The chain uses TRBV11-3 and TRBJ2-7; no clear D. Trimming took off 7 bases at V and 3 bases at J, with 7 bases between the two ends. Germline loops: CDR1 SGHNT, CDR2 YENEEA. This CDR3 region has 11 residues. The CDR3 DNA follows: TGTGCCAGCAACATTTACTACGAGCAGTACTTC. Its translation: CASNIYYEQYF.

The chain carries TRBV6-5 and TRBJ2-7, with a weak D call TRBD1 (5 bases). Germline CDR1 and CDR2: MNHEY and SVGAGI. The CDR3 runs 13 residues. The germline V and J ends were trimmed by 6 bases and 2 bases, with 11 bases remaining between them. This CDR3 reads CASSDRVTYEQYF. CDR3 nucleotides: TGTGCCAGCAGCGACAGAGTTACCTACGAGCAGTACTTC.

This clone came up once. The genes are TRBV11-2 and TRBJ1-1, with D unresolved. The CDR3 runs to 11 residues. V lost 5 bases, J lost 7 bases, and 8 bases lay in between. Germline CDR1 is SGHAT and CDR2 is FQNNGV. The CDR3 DNA is TGTGCCAGCAGCCGCAGCCTTGAAGCTTTCTTT. Its protein is CASSRSLEAFF.